Following are 20 T cell receptor beta chains from one sample sequenced in a study of T cell repertoires in aging, cancer and after chemotherapy. TRB rearrangements spanning V, D and J were amplified using mixed TRB-A/B primers. Via MiXCR, TCRdb re-called the multiplex PCR reads, giving one row per CDR3 protein. The sample yields 3,300 or so distinct CDR3 sequences, roughly 40% seen once. TCR beta rearrangements were amplified from peripheral blood genomic DNA. The sample taken for sequencing was blood. These receptors all stem from a human donor in good health.

The J gene is TRBJ2-5, the V gene TRBV6-1, with D perhaps assigned TRBD1 or TRBD2 (5 bases each). Germline-derived CDR1 and CDR2 are MNHNS and SASEGT. V was cut by 8 bases and J by 2 bases, with 12 bases left in between. The CDR3 is made up of 13 amino acids. The CDR3 DNA is TGTGCCAGCTCCCGAGAGGGGCAAGAGACCCAGTACTTC. It codes for CASSREGQETQYF.

The chain joins TRBV5-6 to TRBJ2-5, with TRBD2 matching over 8 bases. Germline V gene lookup returns CDR1 SGHDT and CDR2 YYEEEE. The V segment lost 2 bases and the J segment 6 bases; nucleotides outside the gene matches: 9. The CDR3 has 15 amino acids. CDR3 residues: CASSFQGTSQQTQYF. As DNA, the CDR3 is TGTGCCAGCAGCTTCCAAGGGACTAGTCAACAGACCCAGTACTTC.

By share, this clonotype ranks as medium-sized (0.01 to 0.1%). The rearrangement joins TRBV7-2 to TRBJ2-3, with 8 bases fitting TRBD2. This CDR3 spans 15 amino acids. Germline V gene data show CDR1 as SGHTA and CDR2 as FQGNSA. V lost 1 base and J lost 1; bases outside the gene matches: 1. The CDR3 sequence: CASSLVGLGTDTQYF. Written as DNA, the CDR3 is TGTGCCAGCAGCTTAGTGGGACTAGGCACAGATACGCAGTATTTT. Based on the CDR3 plus reference TRBV7-2 and TRBJ2-3, the full variable domain is GAGVSQSPSNKVTEKGKDVELRCDPISGHTALYWYRQSLGQGLEFLIYFQGNSAPDKSGLPSDRFSAERTGGSVSTLTIQRTQQEDSAVYLCASSLVGLGTDTQYFGPGTRLTVL.

V and J are TRBV5-4 and TRBJ2-2; D uncertain. Germline V CDR1 and CDR2: SGHNT, YYREEE (reference sequence). The CDR3 consists of 15 residues. Trimming stripped 4 bases from V and 0 bases from J, with 10 bases between. The chain's CDR3 is CASSATSANTGELFF. The CDR3 nucleotides read TGTGCCAGCAGCGCGACAAGCGCGAACACCGGGGAGCTGTTTTTT.

The chain employs TRBV11-1 and TRBJ2-3, with D possibly matching TRBD2 (5 bases). This CDR3 is 14 amino acids long. Germline assignment: CDR1 SGHAT and CDR2 FQDESV (reference sequence). Trimming removed 5 bases at V and 2 bases at J, with 11 bases between. This CDR3 is CASSAEGLTDTQYF. CDR3 sequence (DNA): TGTGCCAGCAGCGCAGAGGGCCTCACAGATACGCAGTATTTT.

This chain connects TRBV6-5 to TRBJ1-4, with D possibly being TRBD1 (5 bases). Germline V gives CDR1 MNHEY, CDR2 SVGAGI. CDR3 size: 14 residues. As DNA, the CDR3 is TGTGTTAGCAGGCGGGACGGTTCTAATGAAAAACTGTTTTTT. This encodes CVSRRDGSNEKLFF.

V is TRBV6-6 and J is TRBJ2-7; 11 nucleotides agree with TRBD1. CDR1 and CDR2 (germline): MNHNY, SVGAGI (reference sequence). V shed 6 bases, J shed 5 bases, and the junction held 9 bases outside the gene matches. CDR3 length: 15 amino acids. CDR3 in amino acids: CASSRRTGGIHEQYF. The CDR3 nucleotides are TGTGCCAGCAGCCGTCGGACAGGGGGCATCCACGAGCAGTACTTC.

In DNA form, the CDR3 reads TGCAGCGCCCAACTCTTCCGGGGGGATCAAGAGACCCAGTACTTC. It yields the protein CSAQLFRGDQETQYF. V usage is TRBV29-1 and J usage is TRBJ2-5; TRBD2 matches 7 bases. The germline V gene encodes CDR1 SQVTM and CDR2 ANQGSEA. The CDR3 consists of 15 residues. Unmatched junction bases numbered 13, after V lost 7 bases and J lost 2 bases.

The V and J genes are TRBV27 and TRBJ2-7; D is undetermined. Germline CDR1 is MNHEY and CDR2 is SMNVEV (reference sequence). The length of the CDR3 is 14 residues. The V and J ends lost 6 bases and 1 base respectively, with 13 bases between them. The CDR3 coding sequence is TGTGCCAGCAGCGTGTCGGTCGGTTCCTACGAGCAGTACGTC. It is translated as CASSVSVGSYEQYV.

In this sample, this clonotype turned up a few times. This chain connects TRBV12-3 or TRBV12-4 to TRBJ2-2; D gene ambiguous. V lost 0 bases and J 6 bases, leaving 11 bases between the germline ends. The CDR3 has 15 residues. CDR3 sequence: CASSLAAPIPGELFF. The CDR3 DNA is TGTGCCAGCAGTTTAGCGGCACCGATTCCCGGGGAGCTGTTTTTT.

The V and J genes are TRBV5-1 and TRBJ2-3; TRBD2 agrees at 10 bases. Germline CDR1 and CDR2: SGHRS and YFSETQ. Trimming took 1 base from V and 4 from J; bases not matched to a gene: 9. The CDR3 contains 17 residues. The CDR3 DNA follows: TGCGCCAGCAGCTTGTGGCTAGCGGGGGCCGGGGCAGATACGCAGTATTTT. Translating it yields CASSLWLAGAGADTQYF. Full variable domain (rest looked up from reference TRBV5-1 and TRBJ2-3): KAGVTQTPRYLIKTRGQQVTLSCSPISGHRSVSWYQQTPGQGLQFLFEYFSETQRNKGNFPGRFSGRQFSNSRSEMNVSTLELGDSALYLCASSLWLAGAGADTQYFGPGTRLTVL.

The CDR3 region is CASSSSGKTGELFF. CDR3 nucleotides: TGTGCCAGCAGTTCCTCCGGAAAGACCGGGGAGCTGTTTTTT. The rearrangement joins TRBV6-5 to TRBJ2-2, with no clear D. The CDR3 has 14 amino acids. With 4 bases removed from V and 5 bases from J, the gap between germline ends came to 11 bases. Germline CDR1 is MNHEY and CDR2 is SVGAGI.

The rearrangement uses TRBV6-6 and TRBJ2-1; 7 bases map to TRBD2. V shed 7 bases and J 5 bases; nucleotides not matched to a gene: 8. Germline CDR1 reads MNHNY; CDR2 reads SVGAGI (reference sequence). The CDR3 length is 14 residues. The CDR3 loop reads CASIPGTIDNEQFF. DNA for the CDR3: TGTGCCAGCATTCCCGGGACTATTGACAATGAGCAGTTCTTC.

The J gene is TRBJ1-2, the V gene TRBV5-6; D is unclear. With 3 bases removed from V and 8 bases from J, the gap between germline ends came to 11 bases. The germline gives CDR1 SGHDT, CDR2 YYEEEE. This CDR3 comprises 12 residues. CDR3 in amino acids: CASSYTVRGYTF. DNA for the CDR3: TGTGCCAGCAGCTACACCGTCCGGGGCTACACCTTC. The full variable domain, with the rest looked up from reference TRBV5-6 and TRBJ1-2, is DAGVTQSPTHLIKTRGQQVTLRCSPKSGHDTVSWYQQALGQGPQFIFQYYEEEERQRGNFPDRFSGHQFPNYSSELNVNALLLGDSALYLCASSYTVRGYTFGSGTRLTVV.

The chain joins TRBV27 to TRBJ2-1; TRBD1 is a possible D gene (5 bases). CDR1 and CDR2 (germline): MNHEY, SMNVEV (reference sequence). This CDR3 region has 15 residues. Trimming stripped 4 bases from V and 1 base from J, with 11 bases between. Here the CDR3 reads CASSSSTGSYNEQFF. Here the CDR3 DNA reads TGTGCCAGCAGTTCCTCCACAGGATCCTACAATGAGCAGTTCTTC.

In its sample, this clonotype is medium-sized. J is TRBJ1-2 and V is TRBV15, with D perhaps TRBD1 (6 bases). The V gene's germline CDR1 is LNHNV and CDR2 YYDKDF (reference sequence). The CDR3 covers 15 residues. The V end lost 1 base, the J end lost 4 bases, and 13 bases lay between the germline ends. This CDR3 reads CATSRGRQGSYGYTF. CDR3 coding DNA: TGTGCCACCAGCAGAGGAAGGCAGGGGAGCTATGGCTACACCTTC.

In its sample, this clonotype was seen a few times. The chain uses TRBV19 and TRBJ1-5; 9 bases align to TRBD1. Trimming at V came to 4 bases and at J to 7 bases, leaving 8 bases not matched to a gene. There are 15 residues in the CDR3. Germline V gene data show CDR1 as LNHDA and CDR2 as SQIVND (reference sequence). DNA of the CDR3: TGTGCCAGTAGTAGGGGGGACAGGGAAGTGCAGCCCCAGCATTTT. This gives the protein CASSRGDREVQPQHF.

The V gene is TRBV6-5, the J gene TRBJ1-1; D gene uncertain. Trimming pared 0 bases from V and 5 bases from J, leaving 13 bases between. The length of the CDR3 is 15 residues. Germline CDR1 and CDR2: MNHEY and SVGAGI. The CDR3 is CASSYSTGIGTEAFF. DNA of the CDR3: TGTGCCAGCAGTTACTCGACCGGGATTGGGACTGAAGCTTTCTTT.

The chain employs TRBV13 and TRBJ2-5, with TRBD2 identical over 8 bases. The CDR3 extends over 15 amino acids. With V trimmed by 5 bases and J by 3 bases, 8 bases remained unmatched. In germline, CDR1 is PRHDT, CDR2 FYEKMQ (reference sequence). The CDR3 loop is CASSGRLAGKETQYF. CDR3 coding DNA: TGTGCCAGCAGCGGCCGGCTAGCGGGCAAAGAGACCCAGTACTTC.

Regarding this clonotype: This CDR3 fails to terminate in the conserved phenylalanine or tryptophan, so it likely reflects a read error. The J gene is TRBJ1-4, the V gene TRBV19; D uncertain. CDR1 and CDR2 from the germline V gene are LNHDA and SQIVND (reference sequence). V gave up 1 base and J gave up 0 bases, with 3 bases separating them. This CDR3 has 14 residues. CDR3 sequence reads: CASSIGPTNEKLFS. CDR3 coding DNA: TGTGCCAGTAGTATAGGCCCAACTAATGAAAAACTGTTTTCT.